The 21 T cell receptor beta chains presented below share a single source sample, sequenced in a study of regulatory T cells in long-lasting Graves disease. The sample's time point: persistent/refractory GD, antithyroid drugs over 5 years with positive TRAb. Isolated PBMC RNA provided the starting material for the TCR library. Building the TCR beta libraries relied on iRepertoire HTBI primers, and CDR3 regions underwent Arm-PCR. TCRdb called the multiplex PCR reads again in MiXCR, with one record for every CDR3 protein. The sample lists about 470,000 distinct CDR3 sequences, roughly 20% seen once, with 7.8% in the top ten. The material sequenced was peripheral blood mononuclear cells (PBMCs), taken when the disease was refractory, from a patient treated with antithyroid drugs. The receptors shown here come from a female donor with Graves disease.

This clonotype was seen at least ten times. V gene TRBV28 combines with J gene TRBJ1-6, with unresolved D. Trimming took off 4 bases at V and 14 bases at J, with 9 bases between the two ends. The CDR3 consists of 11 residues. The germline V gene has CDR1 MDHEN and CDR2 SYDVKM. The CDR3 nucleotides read TGTGCCAGCAGTTCCGGTGGGGCCCTCCACTTT. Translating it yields CASSSGGALHF.

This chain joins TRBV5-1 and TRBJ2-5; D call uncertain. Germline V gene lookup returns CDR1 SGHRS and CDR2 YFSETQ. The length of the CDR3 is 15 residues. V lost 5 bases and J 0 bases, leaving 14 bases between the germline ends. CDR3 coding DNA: TGCGCCAGCAGGGTCGGAACCCCTCACCAAGAGACCCAGTACTTC. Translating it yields CASRVGTPHQETQYF.

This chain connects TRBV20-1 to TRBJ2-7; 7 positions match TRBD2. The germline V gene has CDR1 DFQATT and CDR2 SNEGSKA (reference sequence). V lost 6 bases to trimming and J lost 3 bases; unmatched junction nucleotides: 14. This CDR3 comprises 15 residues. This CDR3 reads CSAPPPGRPNYEQYF. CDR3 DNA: TGCAGTGCCCCGCCTCCCGGGAGGCCAAACTACGAGCAGTACTTC.

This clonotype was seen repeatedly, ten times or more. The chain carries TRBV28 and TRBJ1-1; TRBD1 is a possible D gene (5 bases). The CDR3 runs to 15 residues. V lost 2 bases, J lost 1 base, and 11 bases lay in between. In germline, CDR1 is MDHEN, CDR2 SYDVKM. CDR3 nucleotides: TGTGCCAGCAGTTTAATTGGGGGAAGGAACACTGAAGCTTTCTTT. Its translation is CASSLIGGRNTEAFF. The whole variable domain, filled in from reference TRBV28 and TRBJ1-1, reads DVKVTQSSRYLVKRTGEKVFLECVQDMDHENMFWYRQDPGLGLRLIYFSYDVKMKEKGDIPEGYSVSREKKERFSLILESASTNQTSMYLCASSLIGGRNTEAFFGQGTRLTVV.

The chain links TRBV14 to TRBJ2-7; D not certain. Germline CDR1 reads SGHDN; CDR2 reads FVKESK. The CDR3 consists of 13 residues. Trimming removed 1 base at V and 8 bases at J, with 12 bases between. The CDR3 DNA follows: TGTGCCAGCAGCCAAGTGGACGGGTTGAAGCAGTACTTC. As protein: CASSQVDGLKQYF. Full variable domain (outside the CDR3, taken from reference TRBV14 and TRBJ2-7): EAGVTQFPSHSVIEKGQTVTLRCDPISGHDNLYWYRRVMGKEIKFLLHFVKESKQDESGMPNNRFLAERTGGTYSTLKVQPAELEDSGVYFCASSQVDGLKQYFGPGTRLTVT.

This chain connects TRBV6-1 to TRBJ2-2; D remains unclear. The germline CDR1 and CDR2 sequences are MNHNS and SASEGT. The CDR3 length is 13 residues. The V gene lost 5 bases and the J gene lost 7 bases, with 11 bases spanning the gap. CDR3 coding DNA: TGTGCCAGCAGTCCGGACCCAGGCGGGGAGCTGTTTTTT. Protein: CASSPDPGGELFF.

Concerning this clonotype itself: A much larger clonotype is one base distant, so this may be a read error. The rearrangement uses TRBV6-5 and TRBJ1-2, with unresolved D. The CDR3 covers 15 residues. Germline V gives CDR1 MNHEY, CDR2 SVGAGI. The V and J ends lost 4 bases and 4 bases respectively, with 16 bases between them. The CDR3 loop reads CASSFGRGRVYGYTF. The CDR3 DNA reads TGTGCCAGCAGTTTCGGACGGGGAAGAGTCTATGGCTACACCTTC.

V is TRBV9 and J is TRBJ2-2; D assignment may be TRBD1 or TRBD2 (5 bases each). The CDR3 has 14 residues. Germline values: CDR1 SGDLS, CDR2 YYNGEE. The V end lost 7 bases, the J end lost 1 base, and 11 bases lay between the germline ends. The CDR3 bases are TGTGCCAGCGGGAGTAGGGGGAACACCGGGGAGCTGTTTTTT. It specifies CASGSRGNTGELFF.

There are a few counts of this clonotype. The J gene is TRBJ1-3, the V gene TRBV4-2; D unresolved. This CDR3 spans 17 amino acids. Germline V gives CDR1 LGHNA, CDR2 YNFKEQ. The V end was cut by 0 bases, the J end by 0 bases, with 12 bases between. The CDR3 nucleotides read TGTGCCAGCAGCCAAGACAGGATCGCCTACTCTGGAAACACCATATATTTT. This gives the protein CASSQDRIAYSGNTIYF.

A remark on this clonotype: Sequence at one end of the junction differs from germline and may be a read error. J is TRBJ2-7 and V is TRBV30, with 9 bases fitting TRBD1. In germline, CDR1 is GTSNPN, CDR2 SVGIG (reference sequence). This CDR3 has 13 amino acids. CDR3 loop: CVWSVMDRGEQYF. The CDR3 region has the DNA TGTGTCTGGAGTGTAATGGACAGGGGTGAGCAGTACTTC.

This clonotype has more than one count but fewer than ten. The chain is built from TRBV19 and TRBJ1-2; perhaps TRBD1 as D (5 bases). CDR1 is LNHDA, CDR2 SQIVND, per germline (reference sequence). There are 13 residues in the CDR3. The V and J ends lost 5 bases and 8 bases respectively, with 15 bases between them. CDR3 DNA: TGTGCCAGTAGTGCCACAGGATGGGACGGCTACACCTTC. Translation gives CASSATGWDGYTF. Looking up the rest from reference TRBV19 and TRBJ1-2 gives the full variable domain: DGGITQSPKYLFRKEGQNVTLSCEQNLNHDAMYWYRQDPGQGLRLIYYSQIVNDFQKGDIAEGYSVSREKKESFPLTVTSAQKNPTAFYLCASSATGWDGYTFGSGTRLTVV.

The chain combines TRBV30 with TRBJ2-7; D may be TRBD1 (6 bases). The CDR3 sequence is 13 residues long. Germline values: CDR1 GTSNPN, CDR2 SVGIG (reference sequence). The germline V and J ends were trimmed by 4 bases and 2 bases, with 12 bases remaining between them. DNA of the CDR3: TGTGCCTGGAAGGGGGACGGGACCTACGAGCAGTACTTC. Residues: CAWKGDGTYEQYF.

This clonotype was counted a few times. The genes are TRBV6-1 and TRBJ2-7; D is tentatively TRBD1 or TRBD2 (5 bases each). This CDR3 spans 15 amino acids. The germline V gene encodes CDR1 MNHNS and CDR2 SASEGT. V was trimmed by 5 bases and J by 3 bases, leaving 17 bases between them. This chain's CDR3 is CASSPNSGGYYEQYF. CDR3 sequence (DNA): TGTGCCAGCAGTCCAAACAGTGGGGGATACTACGAGCAGTACTTC.

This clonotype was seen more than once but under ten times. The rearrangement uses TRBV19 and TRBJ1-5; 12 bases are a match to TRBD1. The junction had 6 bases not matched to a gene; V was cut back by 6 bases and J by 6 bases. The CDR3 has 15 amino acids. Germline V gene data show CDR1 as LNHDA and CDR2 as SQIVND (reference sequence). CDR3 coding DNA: TGTGCCAGTAGACTCGGGACAGGGGGCGGTCAGCCCCAGCATTTT. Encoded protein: CASRLGTGGGQPQHF.

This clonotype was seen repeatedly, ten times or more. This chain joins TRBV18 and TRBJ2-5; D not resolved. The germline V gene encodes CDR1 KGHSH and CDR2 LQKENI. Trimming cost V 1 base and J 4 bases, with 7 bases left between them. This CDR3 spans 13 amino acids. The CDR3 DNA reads TGTGCCAGCTCACCACGGTTCGGAGAGACCCAGTACTTC. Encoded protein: CASSPRFGETQYF.

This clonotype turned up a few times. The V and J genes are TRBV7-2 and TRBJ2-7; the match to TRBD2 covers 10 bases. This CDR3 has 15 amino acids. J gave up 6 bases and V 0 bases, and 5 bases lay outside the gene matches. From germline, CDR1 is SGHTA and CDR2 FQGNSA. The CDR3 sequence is CASSLAPSGSREQYF. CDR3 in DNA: TGTGCCAGCAGCTTAGCGCCTAGCGGGAGTCGCGAGCAGTACTTC.

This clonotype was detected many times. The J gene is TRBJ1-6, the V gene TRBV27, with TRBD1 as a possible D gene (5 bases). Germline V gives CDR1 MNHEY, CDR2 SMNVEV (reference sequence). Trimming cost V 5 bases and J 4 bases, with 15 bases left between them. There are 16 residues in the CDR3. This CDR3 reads CASSIAGTAYNSPLHF. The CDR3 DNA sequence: TGTGCCAGCAGTATAGCCGGGACGGCGTATAATTCACCCCTCCACTTT.

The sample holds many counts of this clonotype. In DNA, the CDR3 is TGTGCCAGCAGCCTGCGAGGGACAGGTCGCGCCTACACCTTC. As protein: CASSLRGTGRAYTF. The rearrangement uses TRBV7-2 and TRBJ1-2; 8 positions agree with TRBD1. Germline V gene lookup returns CDR1 SGHTA and CDR2 FQGNSA. The CDR3 loop spans 14 amino acids. Losses at the gene ends were 5 bases for V and 10 bases for J; bases not matched to a gene: 12.

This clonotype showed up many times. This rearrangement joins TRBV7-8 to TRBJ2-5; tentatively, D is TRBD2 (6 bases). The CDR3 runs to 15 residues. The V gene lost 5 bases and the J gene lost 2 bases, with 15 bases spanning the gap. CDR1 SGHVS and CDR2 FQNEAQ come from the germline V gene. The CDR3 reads CASSTTLADQETQYF. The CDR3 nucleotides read TGTGCCAGCAGCACTACTTTAGCGGATCAAGAGACCCAGTACTTC.

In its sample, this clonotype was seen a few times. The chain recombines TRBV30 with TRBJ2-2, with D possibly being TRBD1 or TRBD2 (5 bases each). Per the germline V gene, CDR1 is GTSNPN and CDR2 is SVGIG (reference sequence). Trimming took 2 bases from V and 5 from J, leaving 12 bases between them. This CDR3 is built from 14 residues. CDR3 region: CAWSLGTRTGELFF. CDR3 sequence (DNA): TGTGCCTGGAGTCTAGGGACCAGGACCGGGGAGCTGTTTTTT.

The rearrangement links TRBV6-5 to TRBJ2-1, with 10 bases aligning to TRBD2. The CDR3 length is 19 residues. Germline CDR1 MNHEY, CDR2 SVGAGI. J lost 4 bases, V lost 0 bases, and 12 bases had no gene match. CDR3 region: CASSYSMRASGSRYNEQFF. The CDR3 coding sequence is TGTGCCAGCAGTTACTCGATGAGGGCTAGCGGGAGCAGGTACAATGAGCAGTTCTTC.